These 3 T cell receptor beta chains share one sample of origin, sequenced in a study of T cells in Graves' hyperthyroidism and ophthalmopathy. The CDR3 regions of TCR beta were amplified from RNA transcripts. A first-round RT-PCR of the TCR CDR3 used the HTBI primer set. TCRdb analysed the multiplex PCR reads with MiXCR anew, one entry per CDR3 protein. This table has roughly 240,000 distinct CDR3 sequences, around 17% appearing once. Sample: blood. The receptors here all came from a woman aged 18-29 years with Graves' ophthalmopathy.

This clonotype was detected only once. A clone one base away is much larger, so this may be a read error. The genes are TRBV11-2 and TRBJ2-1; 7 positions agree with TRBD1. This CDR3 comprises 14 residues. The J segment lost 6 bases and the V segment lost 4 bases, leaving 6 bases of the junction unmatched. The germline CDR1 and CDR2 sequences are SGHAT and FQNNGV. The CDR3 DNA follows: TGTGCCAGCAGCTCATCGACAGGGTTCAATGAGCAGTTCTTC. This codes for CASSSSTGFNEQFF.

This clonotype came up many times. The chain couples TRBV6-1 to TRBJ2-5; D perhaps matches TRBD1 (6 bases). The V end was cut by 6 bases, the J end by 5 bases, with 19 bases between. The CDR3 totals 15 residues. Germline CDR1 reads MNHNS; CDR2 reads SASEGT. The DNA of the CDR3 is TGTGCCAGCAGCCACCCCGGACAGTCTCGGGAGACCCAGTACTTC. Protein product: CASSHPGQSRETQYF.

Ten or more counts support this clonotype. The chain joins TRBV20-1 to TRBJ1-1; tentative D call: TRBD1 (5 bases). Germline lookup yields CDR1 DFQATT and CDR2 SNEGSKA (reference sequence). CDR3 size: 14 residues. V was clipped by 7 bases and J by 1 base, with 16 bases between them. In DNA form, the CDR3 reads TGCAGTGTCAACGTCCCTGGGGGGAACACTGAAGCTTTCTTT. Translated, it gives CSVNVPGGNTEAFF.